The 32 T cell receptor beta chains below were found in one sample sequenced in a study of blood T cell repertoires in COVID-19. Sequencing was performed with immunoSEQ multiplex PCR; in TCRdb, only in-frame clones are kept and a portion is missing. This sample has about 300,000 clones, with 75% to 95% found just once. The sequencing input was peripheral blood. All receptors derive from a young woman with COVID-19, enrolled during active disease.

V is TRBV18 and J is TRBJ1-2; weak D call: TRBD1 (5 bases). Trimming shortened V by 0 bases and J by 3 bases, and 17 bases separated the two germline ends. Germline V gives CDR1 KGHSH, CDR2 LQKENI. This CDR3 is 17 amino acids long. The CDR3 nucleotides read TGTGCCAGCTCACCACCGGGGTCCAGGGCATTGGACTATGGCTACACCTTC. This encodes CASSPPGSRALDYGYTF.

This clone has a handful of counts. The chain couples TRBV28 to TRBJ2-7, with D perhaps matching TRBD1 (5 bases). V gave up 1 base and J gave up 7 bases, with 8 bases separating them. The CDR3 covers 12 residues. From germline, CDR1 is MDHEN and CDR2 SYDVKM. CDR3 region: CASSLFREEQYF. The CDR3 bases are TGTGCCAGCAGTTTATTCAGGGAAGAGCAGTACTTC.

The rearrangement uses TRBV30 and TRBJ2-2, with D maybe TRBD2 (5 bases). CDR1 GTSNPN and CDR2 SVGIG come from the germline V gene (reference sequence). Trimming pared 2 bases from V and 6 bases from J, leaving 10 bases between. The CDR3 extends over 13 amino acids. The chain's CDR3 is CAWSILDAGELFF. DNA for the CDR3: TGTGCCTGGAGTATACTAGATGCCGGGGAGCTGTTTTTT. The whole variable domain, remainder taken from reference TRBV30 and TRBJ2-2, is SQTIHQWPATLVQPVGSPLSLECTVEGTSNPNLYWYRQAAGRGLQLLFYSVGIGQISSEVPQNLSASRPQDRQFILSSKKLLLSDSGFYLCAWSILDAGELFFGEGSRLTVL.

The rearrangement joins TRBV6-5 to TRBJ2-5; D is perhaps TRBD1 (6 bases). The CDR3 length is 12 residues. V gave up 3 bases and J gave up 5 bases, with 7 bases separating them. CDR1 is MNHEY and CDR2 is SVGAGI in the germline V gene. The CDR3 region has the DNA TGTGCCAGCAGTTATACAGGGGAGACCCAGTACTTC. As protein: CASSYTGETQYF.

This chain joins TRBV28 and TRBJ1-1; 7 bases fit TRBD1. The CDR3 is 17 amino acids. Unmatched junction bases numbered 10, after V lost 3 bases and J lost 0 bases. Germline CDR1 and CDR2: MDHEN and SYDVKM. CDR3 sequence (DNA): TGTGCCAGCAGTTTGTTGTCAGGGGGAACTCTGAACACTGAAGCTTTCTTT. Its translation: CASSLLSGGTLNTEAFF.

This clone was recorded only once. The genes are TRBV27 and TRBJ2-7; possible D gene TRBD1, 6 bases. The CDR3 contains 12 residues. V lost 2 bases and J lost 5, with 7 bases in between. CDR1 is MNHEY and CDR2 is SMNVEV in the germline V gene (reference sequence). In DNA, the CDR3 is TGTGCCAGCAGTTTAAGGGGGAACGAGCAGTACTTC. Its protein product is CASSLRGNEQYF.

The chain is built from TRBV7-2 and TRBJ1-1; possibly TRBD1 for D (6 bases). Per the germline V gene, CDR1 is SGHTA and CDR2 is FQGNSA. Trimming removed 2 bases from V and 4 bases from J, with 11 bases in between. The CDR3 has 14 amino acids. CDR3 sequence reads: CASSLRGGGTEAFF. As DNA, the CDR3 is TGTGCCAGCAGCTTACGGGGAGGGGGCACTGAAGCTTTCTTT.

The chain uses TRBV6-4 and TRBJ2-7; a weak D match, TRBD1 (5 bases). The V end was cut by 4 bases, the J end by 5 bases, with 21 bases between. Germline assignment: CDR1 MRHNA and CDR2 SNTAGT. This CDR3 comprises 16 residues. The CDR3 loop is CASSGEYRGHLDEQYF. The CDR3 nucleotides are TGTGCCAGCAGTGGTGAGTACAGAGGACACCTGGACGAGCAGTACTTC.

The chain carries TRBV7-9 and TRBJ1-5, with 8 bases that match TRBD1. The V segment lost 6 bases and the J segment 1 base; nucleotides outside the gene matches: 2. The germline V gene encodes CDR1 SEHNR and CDR2 FQNEAQ (reference sequence). This CDR3 has 14 amino acids. The CDR3 DNA sequence: TGTGCCAGCAGGGGGACAGGCAGCAATCAGCCCCAGCATTTT. Translating it yields CASRGTGSNQPQHF.

The V and J genes are TRBV2 and TRBJ1-2; D gene uncertain. The CDR3 totals 14 residues. Germline loops: CDR1 SNHLY, CDR2 FYNNEI. V lost 5 bases and J lost 0, with 10 bases in between. Here the CDR3 reads CASSRDTANYGYTF. CDR3 bases: TGTGCCAGCAGTCGTGACACAGCTAACTATGGCTACACCTTC. Supplemented by reference TRBV2 and TRBJ1-2, the full variable domain reads EPEVTQTPSHQVTQMGQEVILRCVPISNHLYFYWYRQILGQKVEFLVSFYNNEISEKSEIFDDQFSVERPDGSNFTLKIRSTKLEDSAMYFCASSRDTANYGYTFGSGTRLTVV.

J is TRBJ2-3 and V is TRBV19; 10 bases line up with TRBD2. This CDR3 comprises 16 residues. V dropped 5 bases and J dropped 2; count of bases not matched to a gene: 7. Germline CDR1 and CDR2: LNHDA and SQIVND (reference sequence). CDR3 loop: CASSPQRGGATDTQYF. The CDR3, as DNA: TGTGCCAGTAGTCCTCAGCGGGGGGGGGCCACAGATACGCAGTATTTT.

The V and J genes are TRBV7-2 and TRBJ2-7, with D possibly matching TRBD1 (5 bases). V was trimmed by 3 bases and J by 0 bases, leaving 9 bases between them. CDR3 length: 14 amino acids. Germline assignment: CDR1 SGHTA and CDR2 FQGNSA. The CDR3 spells CASSLDILSYEQYF. As DNA, the CDR3 is TGTGCCAGCAGCTTGGACATTCTCTCCTACGAGCAGTACTTC.

The chain joins TRBV3-1 (or the pseudogene TRBV3-2) to TRBJ1-5; D is uncertain. V shed 4 bases and J shed 6 bases, with 13 bases lying between them. The CDR3 covers 14 residues. The germline V gene has CDR1 LGHDT and CDR2 YNNKEL (reference sequence). CDR3 sequence (DNA): TGTGCCAGCAGCCTGCAGCCGGGAGGTCAGCCCCAGCATTTT. Its protein product is CASSLQPGGQPQHF.

The chain recombines TRBV12-5 with TRBJ2-3; D is unresolved. This CDR3 region has 13 residues. Germline CDR1 LGHNT, CDR2 FRNRAP. V was pared by 2 bases and J by 3 bases, with 6 bases between. The CDR3 protein is CASGLPGTDTQYF. The DNA of the CDR3 is TGTGCTAGTGGTTTGCCCGGGACAGATACGCAGTATTTT.

The chain employs TRBV7-6 and TRBJ2-1, with 12 bases aligning to TRBD2. After removal of 5 bases from V and 9 bases from J, the junction contained 5 bases not matched to a gene. The germline V gene encodes CDR1 SGHVS and CDR2 FNYEAQ. This CDR3 has 14 amino acids. CDR3 coding DNA: TGTGCCAGCAGCAACGGACTAGCGGGATTTGAGCAGTTCTTC. It translates to CASSNGLAGFEQFF.

This clone was observed a single time. This chain joins TRBV18 and TRBJ1-4; TRBD1 matches 10 bases. The trim removed 0 bases at V and 5 bases at J, leaving 0 bases unmatched. The CDR3 contains 15 residues. CDR1 and CDR2 from the germline V gene are KGHSH and LQKENI. CDR3 loop: CASSPPGQGNEKLFF. The CDR3 nucleotides read TGTGCCAGCTCACCACCGGGACAGGGGAATGAAAAACTGTTTTTT. The whole variable domain, filled in from reference TRBV18 and TRBJ1-4, reads NAGVMQNPRHLVRRRGQEARLRCSPMKGHSHVYWYRQLPEEGLKFMVYLQKENIIDESGMPKERFSAEFPKEGPSILRIQQVVRGDSAAYFCASSPPGQGNEKLFFGSGTQLSVL.

This clone was seen once. The chain is built from TRBV15 and TRBJ2-7; 13 bases are a match to TRBD2. V trimming: 2 bases; J trimming: 2 bases; junction bases outside the gene matches: 3. This CDR3 is 16 amino acids long. Per germline, CDR1 LNHNV and CDR2 YYDKDF (reference sequence). The DNA of the CDR3 is TGTGCCACCAGCAGAACGGGACTAGCGGGAACCTACGAGCAGTACTTC. Amino acid sequence: CATSRTGLAGTYEQYF.

This chain links TRBV4-2 with TRBJ2-7; D may be TRBD1 (5 bases). Trimming took 0 bases from V and 4 from J, leaving 16 bases between them. Germline V gene lookup returns CDR1 LGHNA and CDR2 YNFKEQ. The CDR3 extends over 16 amino acids. DNA of the CDR3: TGTGCCAGCAGCCAAGATCGCTCCGACAGAACTTACGAGCAGTACTTC. It encodes CASSQDRSDRTYEQYF.

DNA of the CDR3: TGTGCCAGCAGCCATCGGACAGGGGGGGAAAAACTGTTTTTT. Translated: CASSHRTGGEKLFF. The chain joins TRBV3-1 (or the pseudogene TRBV3-2) to TRBJ1-4; TRBD1 matches 10 bases. This CDR3 is 14 amino acids long. Trimming removed 3 bases from V and 8 bases from J; junction bases left unmatched: 3. Germline V CDR1 and CDR2: LGHDT, YNNKEL (reference sequence).

The J gene is TRBJ1-1, the V gene TRBV10-3; 11 bases match TRBD1. CDR3 length equals 16 residues. V shed 3 bases, J shed 4 bases, and the junction held 7 bases outside the gene matches. Germline CDR1 reads ENHRY; CDR2 reads SYGVKD. For the CDR3, the DNA is TGTGCCATCAGTGATTGGACAGGGGGCGCGGGCACTGAAGCTTTCTTT. Translated: CAISDWTGGAGTEAFF.

The V and J genes are TRBV3-1 (or the pseudogene TRBV3-2) and TRBJ1-4; 10 nucleotides align to TRBD1. The CDR3 runs to 16 residues. In germline, CDR1 is LGHDT, CDR2 YNNKEL (reference sequence). With 2 bases clipped from V and 7 bases from J, the junction kept 7 bases outside the gene matches. CDR3 in amino acids: CASSQSRTGGGEKLFF. The CDR3 DNA reads as TGTGCCAGCAGCCAATCCAGGACAGGGGGAGGTGAAAAACTGTTTTTT.

The rearrangement uses TRBV7-3 and TRBJ1-1, with D unresolved. Germline-derived CDR1 and CDR2 are SGHTA and FQGTGA. V lost 1 base, J lost 1 base, and 4 bases lay in between. The CDR3 runs to 13 residues. The CDR3, as DNA: TGTGCCAGCAGCTTAAGGCCGAACACTGAAGCTTTCTTT. Protein: CASSLRPNTEAFF. The variable domain in full, completed from reference TRBV7-3 and TRBJ1-1, reads GAGVSQTPSNKVTEKGKYVELRCDPISGHTALYWYRQSLGQGPEFLIYFQGTGAADDSGLPNDRFFAVRPEGSVSTLKIQRTERGDSAVYLCASSLRPNTEAFFGQGTRLTVV.

The chain is built from TRBV4-1 and TRBJ2-7, with 9 bases that match TRBD2. V lost 3 bases, J lost 3 bases, and 9 bases stayed unmatched. Germline-derived CDR1 and CDR2 are MGHRA and YSYEKL. The CDR3 loop spans 16 amino acids. In DNA, the CDR3 is TGCGCCAGCAGCCAGGAGATAGCGGGAGCCTTCTACGAGCAGTACTTC. Translated: CASSQEIAGAFYEQYF.

This chain connects TRBV6-5 to TRBJ1-2, with no clear D. This CDR3 region has 14 residues. The V end lost 0 bases, the J end lost 4 bases, and 9 bases lay between the germline ends. In germline, CDR1 is MNHEY, CDR2 SVGAGI. CDR3 amino acids: CASSYSESSYGYTF. The DNA for the CDR3 is TGTGCCAGCAGTTACTCGGAGAGCAGCTATGGCTACACCTTC.

This chain connects TRBV4-3 to TRBJ2-2; no clear D. The V and J ends lost 0 bases and 4 bases respectively, with 12 bases between them. The CDR3 extends over 16 amino acids. Per germline, CDR1 LGHNA and CDR2 YSLEER. DNA of the CDR3: TGCGCCAGCAGCCAAGATGCCCCGGTGCTCACCGGGGAGCTGTTTTTT. Translated, it gives CASSQDAPVLTGELFF.

The J gene is TRBJ2-7, the V gene TRBV11-2; no reliable D call. CDR1 SGHAT and CDR2 FQNNGV come from the germline V gene. The germline V and J ends were trimmed by 4 bases and 2 bases, with 12 bases remaining between them. The CDR3 runs 14 residues. DNA for the CDR3: TGTGCCAGCAGCTCCTCGAAGCAGGCCTACGAGCAGTACTTC. Protein: CASSSSKQAYEQYF.

In DNA form, the CDR3 reads TGTGCCTGGAGTCTGGTAAGGACAGGGGTCCTTCGGGCCAACGTCCTGACTTTC. Its protein product is CAWSLVRTGVLRANVLTF. The V and J genes are TRBV30 and TRBJ2-6; TRBD1 matches at 9 bases. Germline trimming cut 2 bases from V and 5 bases from J; bases unmatched to any gene: 13. CDR3 length equals 18 residues. Germline CDR1 GTSNPN, CDR2 SVGIG (reference sequence).

Here the CDR3 DNA reads TGTGCCAGCAGCCCGGGACAGGGGCGCGAAGCTTTCTTT. The encoded protein is CASSPGQGREAFF. The chain is built from TRBV7-2 and TRBJ1-1, with 10 bases identical to TRBD1. This CDR3 contains 13 residues. Germline CDR1 reads SGHTA; CDR2 reads FQGNSA. Trimming removed 5 bases from V and 8 bases from J; junction bases left unmatched: 5.

The chain combines TRBV11-3 with TRBJ1-1, with D possibly TRBD1 on 5 matching bases. The germline gives CDR1 SGHNT, CDR2 YENEEA. The CDR3 runs 13 residues. With 5 bases removed from V and 5 bases from J, the gap between germline ends came to 12 bases. In DNA, the CDR3 is TGTGCCAGCAGCCGTCCCACAGGAACTGAAGCTTTCTTT. This gives the protein CASSRPTGTEAFF.

The count of this clone is one. V usage is TRBV4-1 and J usage is TRBJ1-1, with no clear D. Trimming took 3 bases from V and 1 from J, leaving 12 bases between them. CDR3 length: 15 amino acids. Per the germline V gene, CDR1 is MGHRA and CDR2 is YSYEKL. CDR3 amino acids: CASSQLKSRNTEAFF. The CDR3 region has the DNA TGCGCCAGCAGCCAGCTTAAAAGCCGGAACACTGAAGCTTTCTTT.

This clone was detected only once. The chain couples TRBV12-3 or TRBV12-4 to TRBJ1-5; D unresolved. V lost 7 bases to trimming and J lost 5 bases, with 9 bases between them. The CDR3 consists of 12 residues. The CDR3 loop reads CASTREYQPQHF. CDR3 coding DNA: TGTGCCAGCACCCGGGAGTATCAGCCCCAGCATTTT.

This rearrangement joins TRBV7-3 to TRBJ1-1; the D is unclear. CDR1 SGHTA and CDR2 FQGTGA come from the germline V gene. The V end was cut by 2 bases, the J end by 7 bases, with 8 bases between. This CDR3 region has 12 residues. The CDR3 nucleotides are TGTGCCAGCAGCTTAGGCCGGGGTGAAGCTTTCTTT. Amino acids: CASSLGRGEAFF.